The source of this TCR beta chain is a study of blood T cells in healthy people across ages. In regard to this clonotype: As yet, its antigen is unknown.

Study-wide points: Naive CD4+ cells and diversity were both higher in long-lived donors than in aged donors.

Trimming pared 4 bases from V and 5 bases from J, leaving 18 bases between. Germline loops: CDR1 LGHNA, CDR2 YNFKEQ. The CDR3 consists of 15 residues. It was with a sample-barcoded 5' primer and a J-beta primer mix that a second PCR of roughly 7 to 11 cycles was run. Using its own MiXCR run on the 5' RACE reads, TCRdb lists one record per CDR3 protein. The data show about 800,000 distinct CDR3 sequences, 58% seen once. V gene TRBV4-2 combines with J gene TRBJ2-7; D might be TRBD1 or TRBD2, each matching 5 bases. The sequencing input was blood. The sequence was obtained from a man younger than 40 in good health. The CDR3 coding sequence is TGTGCCAGCAGCCCCCTGGAGCCTGGGGGAGACGAGCAGTACTTC. Translated: CASSPLEPGGDEQYF.